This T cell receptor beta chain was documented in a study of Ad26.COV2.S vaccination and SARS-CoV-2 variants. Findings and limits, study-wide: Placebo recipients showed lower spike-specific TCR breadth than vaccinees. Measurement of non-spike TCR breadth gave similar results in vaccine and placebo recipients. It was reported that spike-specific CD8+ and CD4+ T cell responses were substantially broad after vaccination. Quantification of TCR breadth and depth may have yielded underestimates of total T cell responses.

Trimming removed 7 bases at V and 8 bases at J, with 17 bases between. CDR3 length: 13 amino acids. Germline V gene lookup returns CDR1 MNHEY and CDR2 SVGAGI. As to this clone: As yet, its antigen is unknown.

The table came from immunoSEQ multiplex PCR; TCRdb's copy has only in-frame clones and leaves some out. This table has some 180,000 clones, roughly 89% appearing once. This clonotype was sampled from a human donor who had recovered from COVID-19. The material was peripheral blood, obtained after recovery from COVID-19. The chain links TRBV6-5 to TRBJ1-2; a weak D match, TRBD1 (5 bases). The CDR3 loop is CASTYSDTRGYTF. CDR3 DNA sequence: TGTGCCAGCACCTATTCGGACACCCGAGGCTACACCTTC.